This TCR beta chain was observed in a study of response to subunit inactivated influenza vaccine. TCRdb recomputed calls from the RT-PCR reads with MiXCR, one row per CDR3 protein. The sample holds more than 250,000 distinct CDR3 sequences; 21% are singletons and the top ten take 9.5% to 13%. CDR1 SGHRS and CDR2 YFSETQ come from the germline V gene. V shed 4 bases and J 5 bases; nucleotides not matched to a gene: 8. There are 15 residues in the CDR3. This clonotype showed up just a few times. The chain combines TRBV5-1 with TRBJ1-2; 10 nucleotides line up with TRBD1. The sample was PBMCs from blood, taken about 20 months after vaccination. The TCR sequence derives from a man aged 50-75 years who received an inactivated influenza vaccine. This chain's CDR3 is CASSTQGDRGYGYTF. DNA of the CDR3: TGCGCCAGCAGCACCCAGGGGGACAGGGGATATGGCTACACCTTC.